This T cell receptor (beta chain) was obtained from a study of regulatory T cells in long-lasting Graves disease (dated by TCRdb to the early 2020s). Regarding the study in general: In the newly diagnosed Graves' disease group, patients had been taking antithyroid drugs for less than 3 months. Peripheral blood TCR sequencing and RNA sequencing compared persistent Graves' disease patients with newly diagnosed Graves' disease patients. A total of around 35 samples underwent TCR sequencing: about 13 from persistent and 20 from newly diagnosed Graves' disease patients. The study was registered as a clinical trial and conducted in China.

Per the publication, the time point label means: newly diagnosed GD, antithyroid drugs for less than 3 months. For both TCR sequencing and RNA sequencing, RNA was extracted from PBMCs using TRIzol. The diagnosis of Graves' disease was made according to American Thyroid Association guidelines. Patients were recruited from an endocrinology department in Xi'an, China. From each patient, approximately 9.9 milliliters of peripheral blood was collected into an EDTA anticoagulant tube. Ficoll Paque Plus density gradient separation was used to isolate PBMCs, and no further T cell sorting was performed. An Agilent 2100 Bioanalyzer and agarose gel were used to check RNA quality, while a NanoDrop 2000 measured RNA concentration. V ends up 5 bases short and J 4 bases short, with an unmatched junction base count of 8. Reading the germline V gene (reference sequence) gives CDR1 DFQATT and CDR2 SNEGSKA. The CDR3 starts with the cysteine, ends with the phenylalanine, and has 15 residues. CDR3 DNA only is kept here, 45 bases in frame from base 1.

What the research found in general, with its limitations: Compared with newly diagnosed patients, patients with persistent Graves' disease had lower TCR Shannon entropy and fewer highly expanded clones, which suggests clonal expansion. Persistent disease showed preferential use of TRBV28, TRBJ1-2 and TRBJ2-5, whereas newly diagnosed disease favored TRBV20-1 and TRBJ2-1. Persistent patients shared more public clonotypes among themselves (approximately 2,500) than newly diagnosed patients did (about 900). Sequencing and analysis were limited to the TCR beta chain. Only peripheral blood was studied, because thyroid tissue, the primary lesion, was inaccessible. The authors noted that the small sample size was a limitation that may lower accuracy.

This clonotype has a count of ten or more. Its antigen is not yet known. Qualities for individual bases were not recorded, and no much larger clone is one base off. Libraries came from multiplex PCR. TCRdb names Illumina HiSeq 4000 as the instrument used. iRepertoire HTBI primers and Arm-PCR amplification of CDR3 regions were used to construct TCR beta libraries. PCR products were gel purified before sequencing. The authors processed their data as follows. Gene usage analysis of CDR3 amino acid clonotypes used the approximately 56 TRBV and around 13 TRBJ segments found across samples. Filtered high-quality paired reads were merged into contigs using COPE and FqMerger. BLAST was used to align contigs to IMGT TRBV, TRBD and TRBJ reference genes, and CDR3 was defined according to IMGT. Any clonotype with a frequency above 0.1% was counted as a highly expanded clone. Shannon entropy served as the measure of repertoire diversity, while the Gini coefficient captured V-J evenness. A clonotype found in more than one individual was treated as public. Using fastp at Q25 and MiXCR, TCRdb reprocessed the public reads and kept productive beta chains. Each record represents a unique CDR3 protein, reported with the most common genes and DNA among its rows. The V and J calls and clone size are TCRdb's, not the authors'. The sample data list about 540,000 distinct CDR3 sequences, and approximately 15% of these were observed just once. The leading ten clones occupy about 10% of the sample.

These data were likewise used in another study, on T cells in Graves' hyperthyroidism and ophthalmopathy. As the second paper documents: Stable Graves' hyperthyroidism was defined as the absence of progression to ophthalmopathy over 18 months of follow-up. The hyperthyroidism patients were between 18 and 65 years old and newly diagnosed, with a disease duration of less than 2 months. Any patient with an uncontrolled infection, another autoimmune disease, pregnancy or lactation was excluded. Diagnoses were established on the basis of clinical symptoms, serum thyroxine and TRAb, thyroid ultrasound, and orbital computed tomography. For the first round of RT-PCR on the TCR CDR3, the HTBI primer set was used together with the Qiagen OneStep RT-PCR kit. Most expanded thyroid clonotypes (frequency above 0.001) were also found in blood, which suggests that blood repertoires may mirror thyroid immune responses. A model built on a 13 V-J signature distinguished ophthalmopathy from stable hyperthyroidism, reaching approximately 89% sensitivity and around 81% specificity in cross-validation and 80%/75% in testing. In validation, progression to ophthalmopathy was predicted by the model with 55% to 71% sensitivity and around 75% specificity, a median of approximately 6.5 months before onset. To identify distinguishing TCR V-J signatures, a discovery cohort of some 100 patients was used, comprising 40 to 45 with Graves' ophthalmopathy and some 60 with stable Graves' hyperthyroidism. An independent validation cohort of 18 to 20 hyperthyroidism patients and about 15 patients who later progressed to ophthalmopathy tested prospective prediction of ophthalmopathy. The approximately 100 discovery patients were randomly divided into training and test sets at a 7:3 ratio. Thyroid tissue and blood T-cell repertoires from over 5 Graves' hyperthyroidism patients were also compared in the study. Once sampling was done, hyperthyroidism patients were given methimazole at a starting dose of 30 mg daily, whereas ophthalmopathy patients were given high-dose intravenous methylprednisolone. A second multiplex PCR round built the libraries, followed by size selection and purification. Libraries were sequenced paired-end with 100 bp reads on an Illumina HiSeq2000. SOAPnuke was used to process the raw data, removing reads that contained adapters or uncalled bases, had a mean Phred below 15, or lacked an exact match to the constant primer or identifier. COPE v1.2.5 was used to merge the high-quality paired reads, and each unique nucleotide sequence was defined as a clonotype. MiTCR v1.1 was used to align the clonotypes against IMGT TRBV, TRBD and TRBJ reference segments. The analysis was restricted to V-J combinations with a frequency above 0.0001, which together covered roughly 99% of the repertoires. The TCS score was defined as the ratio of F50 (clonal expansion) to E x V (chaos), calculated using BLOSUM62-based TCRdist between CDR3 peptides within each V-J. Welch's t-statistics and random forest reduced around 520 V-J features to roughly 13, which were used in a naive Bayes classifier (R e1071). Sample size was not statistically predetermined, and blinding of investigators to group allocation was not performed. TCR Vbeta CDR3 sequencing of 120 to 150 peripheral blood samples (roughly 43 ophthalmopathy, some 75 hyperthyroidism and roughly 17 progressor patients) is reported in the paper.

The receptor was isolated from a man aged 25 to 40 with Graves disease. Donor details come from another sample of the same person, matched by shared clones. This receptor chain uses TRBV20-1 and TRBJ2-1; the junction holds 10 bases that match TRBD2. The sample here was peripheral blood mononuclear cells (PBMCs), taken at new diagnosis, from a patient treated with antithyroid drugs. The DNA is TGCAGTGCTTCATTCACTAGCGGGGTATACAATGAGCAGTTCTTC. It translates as CSASFTSGVYNEQFF.